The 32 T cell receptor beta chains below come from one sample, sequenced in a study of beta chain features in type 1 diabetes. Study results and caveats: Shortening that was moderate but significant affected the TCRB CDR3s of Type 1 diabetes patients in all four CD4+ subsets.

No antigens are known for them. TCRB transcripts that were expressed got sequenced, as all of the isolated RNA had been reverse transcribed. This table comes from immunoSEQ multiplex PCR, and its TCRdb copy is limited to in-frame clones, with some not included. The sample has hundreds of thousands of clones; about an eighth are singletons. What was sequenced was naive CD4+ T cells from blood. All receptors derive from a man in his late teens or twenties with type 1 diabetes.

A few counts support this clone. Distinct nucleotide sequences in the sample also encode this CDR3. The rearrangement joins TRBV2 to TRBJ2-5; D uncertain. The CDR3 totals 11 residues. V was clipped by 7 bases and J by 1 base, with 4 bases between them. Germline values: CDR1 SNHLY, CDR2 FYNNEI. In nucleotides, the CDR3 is TGTGCCAGCAAACTCCAAGAGACCCAGTACTTC. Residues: CASKLQETQYF.

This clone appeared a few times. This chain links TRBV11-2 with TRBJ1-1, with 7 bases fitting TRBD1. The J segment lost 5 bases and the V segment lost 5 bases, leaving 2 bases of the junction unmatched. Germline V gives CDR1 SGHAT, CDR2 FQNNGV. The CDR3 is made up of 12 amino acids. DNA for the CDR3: TGTGCCAGCAGCCAGGACAGGACTGAAGCTTTCTTT. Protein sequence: CASSQDRTEAFF. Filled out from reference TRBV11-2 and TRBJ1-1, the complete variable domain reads EAGVAQSPRYKIIEKRQSVAFWCNPISGHATLYWYQQILGQGPKLLIQFQNNGVVDDSQLPKDRFSAERLKGVDSTLKIQPAKLEDSAVYLCASSQDRTEAFFGQGTRLTVV.

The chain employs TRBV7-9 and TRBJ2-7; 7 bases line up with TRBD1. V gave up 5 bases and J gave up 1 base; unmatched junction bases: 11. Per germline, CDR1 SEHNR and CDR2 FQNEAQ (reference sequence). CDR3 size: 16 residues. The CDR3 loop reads CASSDYGTAQSYEQYF. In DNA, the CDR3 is TGTGCCAGCAGCGATTATGGGACAGCCCAGTCCTACGAGCAGTACTTC.

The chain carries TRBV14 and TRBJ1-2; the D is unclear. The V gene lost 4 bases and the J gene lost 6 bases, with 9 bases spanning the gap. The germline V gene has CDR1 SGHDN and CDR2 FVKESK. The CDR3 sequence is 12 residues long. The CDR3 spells CASSLVGNGYTF. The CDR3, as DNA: TGTGCCAGCAGCCTTGTCGGGAATGGCTACACCTTC.

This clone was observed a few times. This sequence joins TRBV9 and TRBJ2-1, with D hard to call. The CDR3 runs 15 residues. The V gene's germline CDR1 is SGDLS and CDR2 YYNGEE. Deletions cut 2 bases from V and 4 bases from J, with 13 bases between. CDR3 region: CASSVATNGYNEQFF. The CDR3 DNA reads TGTGCCAGCAGCGTGGCTACTAATGGGTACAATGAGCAGTTCTTC.

The CDR3 DNA follows: TGTGCCAGTAGTACCCAGCGGGGGACCGAGCAGTACTTC. Translation: CASSTQRGTEQYF. The genes are TRBV19 and TRBJ2-7, with 8 bases lining up with TRBD2. V trimming: 4 bases; J trimming: 6 bases; junction bases outside the gene matches: 5. This CDR3 has 13 residues. From germline, CDR1 is LNHDA and CDR2 SQIVND (reference sequence).

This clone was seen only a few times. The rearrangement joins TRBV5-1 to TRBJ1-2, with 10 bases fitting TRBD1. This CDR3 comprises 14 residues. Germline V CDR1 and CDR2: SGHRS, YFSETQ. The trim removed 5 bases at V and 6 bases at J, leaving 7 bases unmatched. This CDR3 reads CASRRRDRGHGYTF. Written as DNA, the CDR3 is TGCGCCAGCAGAAGACGGGACAGGGGCCATGGCTACACCTTC.

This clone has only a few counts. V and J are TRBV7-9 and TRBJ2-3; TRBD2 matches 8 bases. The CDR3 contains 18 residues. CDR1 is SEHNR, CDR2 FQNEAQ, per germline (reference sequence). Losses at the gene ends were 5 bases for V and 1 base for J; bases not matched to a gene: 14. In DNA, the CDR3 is TGTGCCAGCAGCCAATCTTATACTAGCGGAGTGGGCACAGATACGCAGTATTTT. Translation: CASSQSYTSGVGTDTQYF.

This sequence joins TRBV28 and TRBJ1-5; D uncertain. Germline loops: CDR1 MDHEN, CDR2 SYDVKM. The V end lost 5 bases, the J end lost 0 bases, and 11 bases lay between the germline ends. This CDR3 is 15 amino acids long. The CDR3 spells CASSQTYNSNQPQHF. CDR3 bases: TGTGCCAGCAGTCAGACGTACAATAGCAATCAGCCCCAGCATTTT.

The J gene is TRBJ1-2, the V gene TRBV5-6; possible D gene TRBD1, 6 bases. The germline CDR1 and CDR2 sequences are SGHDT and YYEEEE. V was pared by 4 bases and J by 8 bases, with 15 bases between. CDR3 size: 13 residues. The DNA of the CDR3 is TGTGCCAGCAGCCTAAACAGGGCGGAAGGCTACACCTTC. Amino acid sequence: CASSLNRAEGYTF.

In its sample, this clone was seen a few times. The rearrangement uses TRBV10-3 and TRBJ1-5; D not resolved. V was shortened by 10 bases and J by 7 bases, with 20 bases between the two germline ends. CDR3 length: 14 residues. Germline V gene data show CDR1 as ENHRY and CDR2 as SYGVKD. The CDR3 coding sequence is TGTGCCACCCCGCGTGGTCCCTCGGTGCAGCCCCAGCATTTT. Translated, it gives CATPRGPSVQPQHF.

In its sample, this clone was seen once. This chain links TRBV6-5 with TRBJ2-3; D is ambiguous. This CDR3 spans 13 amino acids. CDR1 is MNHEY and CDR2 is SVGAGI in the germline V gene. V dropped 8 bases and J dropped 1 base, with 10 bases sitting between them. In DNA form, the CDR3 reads TGTGCCAGCCGGCTTATCGGCACAGATACGCAGTATTTT. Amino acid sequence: CASRLIGTDTQYF.

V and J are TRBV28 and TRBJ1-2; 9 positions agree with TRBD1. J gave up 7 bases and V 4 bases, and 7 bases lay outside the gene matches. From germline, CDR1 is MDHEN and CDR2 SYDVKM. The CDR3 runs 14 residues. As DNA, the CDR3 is TGTGCCAGCAGTTGGGGGGACAGGGAGGCTGGCTACACCTTC. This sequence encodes CASSWGDREAGYTF.

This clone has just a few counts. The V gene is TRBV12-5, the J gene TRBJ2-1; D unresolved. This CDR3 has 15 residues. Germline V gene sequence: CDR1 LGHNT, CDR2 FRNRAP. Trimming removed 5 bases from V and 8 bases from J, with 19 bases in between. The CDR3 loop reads CASGELALQGHEQFF. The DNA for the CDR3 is TGTGCTAGTGGTGAATTAGCTCTCCAAGGGCATGAGCAGTTCTTC.

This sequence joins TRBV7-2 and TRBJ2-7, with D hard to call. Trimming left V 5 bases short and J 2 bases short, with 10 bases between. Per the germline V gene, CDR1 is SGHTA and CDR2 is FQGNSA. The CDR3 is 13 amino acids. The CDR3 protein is CASSTLSTYEQYF. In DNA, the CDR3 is TGTGCCAGCAGCACTTTGTCCACCTACGAGCAGTACTTC.

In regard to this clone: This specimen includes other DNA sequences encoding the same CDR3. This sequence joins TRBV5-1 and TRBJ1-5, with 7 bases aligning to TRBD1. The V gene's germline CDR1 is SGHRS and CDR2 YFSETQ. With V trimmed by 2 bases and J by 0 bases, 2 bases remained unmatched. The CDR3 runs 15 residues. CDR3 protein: CASSFTGDSNQPQHF. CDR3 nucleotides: TGCGCCAGCAGCTTCACAGGGGATAGCAATCAGCCCCAGCATTTT.

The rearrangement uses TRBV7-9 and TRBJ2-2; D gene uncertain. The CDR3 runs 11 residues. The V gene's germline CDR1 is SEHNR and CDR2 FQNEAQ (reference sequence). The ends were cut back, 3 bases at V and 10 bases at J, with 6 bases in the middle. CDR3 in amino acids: CASSFQSELFF. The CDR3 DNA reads TGTGCCAGCAGCTTTCAATCGGAGCTGTTTTTT.

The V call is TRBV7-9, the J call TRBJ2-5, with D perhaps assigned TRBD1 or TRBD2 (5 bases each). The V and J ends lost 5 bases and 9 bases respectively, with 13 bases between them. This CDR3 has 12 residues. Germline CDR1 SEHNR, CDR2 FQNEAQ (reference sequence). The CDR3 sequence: CASSRDHQPQYF. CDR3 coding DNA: TGTGCCAGCAGCCGGGACCATCAGCCCCAGTACTTC.

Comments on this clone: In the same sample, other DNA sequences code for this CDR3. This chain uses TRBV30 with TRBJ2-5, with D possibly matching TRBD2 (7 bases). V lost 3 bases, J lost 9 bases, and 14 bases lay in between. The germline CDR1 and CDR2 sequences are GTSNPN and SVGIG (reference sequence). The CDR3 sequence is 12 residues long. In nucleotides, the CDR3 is TGTGCCTGGAGCCGGGGGGAGGGGGCCCAGTACTTC. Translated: CAWSRGEGAQYF.

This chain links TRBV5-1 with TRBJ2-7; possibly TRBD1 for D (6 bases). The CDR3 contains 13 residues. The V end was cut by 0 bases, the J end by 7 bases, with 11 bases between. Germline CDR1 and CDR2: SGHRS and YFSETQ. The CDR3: CASSLAGDGEQYF. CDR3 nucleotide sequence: TGCGCCAGCAGCTTGGCAGGGGATGGGGAGCAGTACTTC.

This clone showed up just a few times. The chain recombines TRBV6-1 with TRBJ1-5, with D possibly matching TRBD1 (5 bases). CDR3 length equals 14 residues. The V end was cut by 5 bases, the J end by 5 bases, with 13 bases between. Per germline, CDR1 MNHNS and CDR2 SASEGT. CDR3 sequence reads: CASSPGTGDQPQHF. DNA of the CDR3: TGTGCCAGCAGTCCCGGGACTGGAGATCAGCCCCAGCATTTT.

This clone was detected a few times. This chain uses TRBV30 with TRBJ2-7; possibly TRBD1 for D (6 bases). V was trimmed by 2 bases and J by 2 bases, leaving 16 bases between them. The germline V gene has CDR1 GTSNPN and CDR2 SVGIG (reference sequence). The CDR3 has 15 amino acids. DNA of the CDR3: TGTGCCTGGAGTTGGGGTCGGGACACCGCCTACGAGCAGTACTTC. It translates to CAWSWGRDTAYEQYF.

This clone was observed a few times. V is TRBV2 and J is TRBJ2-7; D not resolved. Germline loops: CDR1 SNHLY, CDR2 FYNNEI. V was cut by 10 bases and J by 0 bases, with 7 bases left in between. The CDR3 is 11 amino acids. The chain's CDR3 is CATGYSYEQYF. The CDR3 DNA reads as TGTGCCACCGGTTACTCCTACGAGCAGTACTTC. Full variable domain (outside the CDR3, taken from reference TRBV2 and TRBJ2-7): EPEVTQTPSHQVTQMGQEVILRCVPISNHLYFYWYRQILGQKVEFLVSFYNNEISEKSEIFDDQFSVERPDGSNFTLKIRSTKLEDSAMYFCATGYSYEQYFGPGTRLTVT.

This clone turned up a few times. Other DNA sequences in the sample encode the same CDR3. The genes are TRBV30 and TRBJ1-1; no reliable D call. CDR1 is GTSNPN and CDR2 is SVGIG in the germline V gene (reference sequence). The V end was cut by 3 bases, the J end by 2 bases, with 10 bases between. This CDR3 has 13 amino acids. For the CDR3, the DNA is TGTGCCTGGAGCGTGACTAGTAACACTGAAGCTTTCTTT. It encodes CAWSVTSNTEAFF.

The CDR3 DNA reads TGTGCCAGCAGCTTGGGGGCTGGAGATACGCAGTATTTT. Translating gives CASSLGAGDTQYF. This chain links TRBV7-9 with TRBJ2-3, with D possibly TRBD1 on 6 matching bases. Germline V gene sequence: CDR1 SEHNR, CDR2 FQNEAQ (reference sequence). The CDR3 is made up of 13 amino acids. V lost 3 bases and J lost 5, with 9 bases in between.

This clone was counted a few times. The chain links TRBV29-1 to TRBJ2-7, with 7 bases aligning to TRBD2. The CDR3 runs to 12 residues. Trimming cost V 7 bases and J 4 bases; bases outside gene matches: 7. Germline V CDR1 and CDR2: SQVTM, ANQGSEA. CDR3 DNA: TGCAGCGCCTCCCTGGGGGGGTACGAGCAGTACTTC. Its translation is CSASLGGYEQYF.

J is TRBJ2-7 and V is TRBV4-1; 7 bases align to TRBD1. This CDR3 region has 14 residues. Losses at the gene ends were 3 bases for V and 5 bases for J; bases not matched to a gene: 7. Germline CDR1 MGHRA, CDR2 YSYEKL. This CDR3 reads CASSQAYRGNEQYF. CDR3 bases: TGCGCCAGCAGCCAGGCCTACAGGGGTAACGAGCAGTACTTC.

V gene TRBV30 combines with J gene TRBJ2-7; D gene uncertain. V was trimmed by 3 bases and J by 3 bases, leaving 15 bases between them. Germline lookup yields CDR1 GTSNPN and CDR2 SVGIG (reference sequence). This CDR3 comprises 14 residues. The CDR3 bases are TGTGCCTGGAGCGCCAGACTTCAGGTCTACGAGCAGTACTTC. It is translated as CAWSARLQVYEQYF.

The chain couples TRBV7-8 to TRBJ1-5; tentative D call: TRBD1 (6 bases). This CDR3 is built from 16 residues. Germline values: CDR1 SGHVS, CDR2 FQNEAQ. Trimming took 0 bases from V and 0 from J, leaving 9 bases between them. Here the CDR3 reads CASSLAGGYSNQPQHF. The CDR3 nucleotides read TGTGCCAGCAGCTTAGCGGGGGGCTATAGCAATCAGCCCCAGCATTTT.

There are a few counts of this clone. CDR3 coding DNA: TGTGCCAGTAGTATATCCGGGACTAGCATCCACGAGCAGTACTTC. Protein: CASSISGTSIHEQYF. The chain recombines TRBV19 with TRBJ2-7, with 9 bases fitting TRBD2. The germline gives CDR1 LNHDA, CDR2 SQIVND (reference sequence). J lost 5 bases, V lost 2 bases, and 7 bases had no gene match. CDR3 length: 15 amino acids.

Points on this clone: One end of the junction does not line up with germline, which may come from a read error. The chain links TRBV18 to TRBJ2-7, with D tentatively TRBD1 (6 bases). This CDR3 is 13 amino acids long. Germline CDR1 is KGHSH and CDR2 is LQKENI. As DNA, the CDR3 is TGTGCCAGCTCACCGAACGACCAGGGGCCGGAAGACTTC. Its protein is CASSPNDQGPEDF.

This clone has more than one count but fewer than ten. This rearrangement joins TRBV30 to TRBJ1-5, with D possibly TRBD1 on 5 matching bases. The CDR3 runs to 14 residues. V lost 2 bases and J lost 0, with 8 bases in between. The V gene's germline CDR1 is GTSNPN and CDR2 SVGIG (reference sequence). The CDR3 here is CAWSLDTSNQPQHF. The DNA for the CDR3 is TGTGCCTGGAGTTTGGACACTAGCAATCAGCCCCAGCATTTT.